A selection of T cell receptor beta chains follows, all from one sample in a study of CD8+ T cells in alopecia areata. Profiled with immunoSEQ multiplex PCR; TCRdb holds only in-frame clones, not every one. The sample has about 150,000 clones, 62% seen once. The specimen was CD8+ T cells sorted from blood. These receptors all come from a human donor in good health. Each CDR3 is given with its conserved first and last residue. The order of the fields is V gene, J gene, D gene, clone size, CDR3 DNA, CDR3 protein. A D gene is named only where the DNA matches it firmly. Rows may omit the clone size; those that give it use once, few, many or a size class.

>TRBV29-1|TRBJ2-2|NA|NA
TGCAGCGTCAAAGTGAACACCGGGGAGCTGTTTTTT
CSVKVNTGELFF
>TRBV27|TRBJ1-1|NA|few
TGTGCCAGCAGTTTAAGGGCAGGGAGCACTGAAGCTTTCTTT
CASSLRAGSTEAFF
>TRBV6-5|TRBJ1-2|TRBD1|NA
TGTGCCAGCAGTCTACACAGGGGTTGGGAGGGCTACACCTTC
CASSLHRGWEGYTF
>TRBV29-1|TRBJ1-1|NA|NA
TGCAGCGTTCTGGAGAACACTGAAGCTTTCTTT
CSVLENTEAFF
>TRBV23-1|TRBJ1-5|NA|few
TGCGCCAGCAGTCAATCGAGGAATCAGCCCCAGCATTTT
CASSQSRNQPQHF
>TRBV25-1|TRBJ1-2|NA|NA
TGTGCCAGCAGTGAATCTCATAACTATGGCTACACCTTC
CASSESHNYGYTF
>TRBV7-2|TRBJ2-3|NA|NA
TGTGCCAGCAGCTGGAGACGGGAAGATACGCAGTATTTT
CASSWRREDTQYF
>TRBV7-8|TRBJ2-7|TRBD1|few
TGTGCCACCACTATTGGACAGGGGGCCTACGAGCAGTACTTC
CATTIGQGAYEQYF
>TRBV2|TRBJ2-3|NA|NA
TGTGCCAGCAGTCCCGGGGAAACGAGCACAGATACGCAGTATTTT
CASSPGETSTDTQYF
>TRBV5-1|TRBJ2-7|NA|NA
TGCGCCAGCAGCTTGGACCCAGGACAATACGAGCAGTACTTC
CASSLDPGQYEQYF
>TRBV29-1|TRBJ2-2|NA|few
TGCAGCGTTGAGTTCCAGGCTCCCGGGGAGCTGTTTTTT
CSVEFQAPGELFF
>TRBV9|TRBJ1-2|TRBD1|NA
TGTGCCAGCAGCTCCCGACAGGGAGCCGATGGCTACACCTTC
CASSSRQGADGYTF